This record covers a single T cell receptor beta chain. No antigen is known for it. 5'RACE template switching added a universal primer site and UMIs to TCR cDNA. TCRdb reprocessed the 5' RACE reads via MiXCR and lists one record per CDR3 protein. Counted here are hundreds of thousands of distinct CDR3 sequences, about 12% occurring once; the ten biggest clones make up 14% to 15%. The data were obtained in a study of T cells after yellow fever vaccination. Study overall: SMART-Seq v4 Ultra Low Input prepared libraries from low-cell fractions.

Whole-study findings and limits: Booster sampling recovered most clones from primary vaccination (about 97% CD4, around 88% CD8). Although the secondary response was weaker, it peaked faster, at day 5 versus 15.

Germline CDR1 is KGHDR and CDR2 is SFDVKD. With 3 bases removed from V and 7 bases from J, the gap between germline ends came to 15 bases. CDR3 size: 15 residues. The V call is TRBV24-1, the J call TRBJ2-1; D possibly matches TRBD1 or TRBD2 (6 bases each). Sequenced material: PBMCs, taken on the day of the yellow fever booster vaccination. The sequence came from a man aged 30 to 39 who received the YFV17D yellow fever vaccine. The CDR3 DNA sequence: TGTGCCACCAGTGATGATGGGGGGCGAAGAAATGAGCAGTTCTTC. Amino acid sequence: CATSDDGGRRNEQFF.